This T cell receptor (beta chain) is from a study of cytomegalovirus exposure and HLA in healthy donors. Study results and limitations: When analyzed later, the rates of TCR association showed variation by HLA locus, with DRB1 the most and HLA-C the fewest. A later analysis associated some 16,000 TCR beta sequences with HLA alleles at a 0.05 false discovery rate.

The PCR ran on 60 Vbeta and 13 Jbeta primers. TCRdb's copy holds only in-frame clones and misses some; the assay was immunoSEQ multiplex PCR. Of under 200,000 clones listed, roughly an eighth were seen once; the top ten hold under 10%. This CDR3 has 17 amino acids. CDR1 is SEHNR, CDR2 FQNEAQ, per germline (reference sequence). Trimming removed 8 bases from V and 0 bases from J; junction bases left unmatched: 12. This clone was observed a few times. Its target is unknown. Sequenced material: PBMCs. The sequence was obtained from a man between 50 and 59 years old in good health and CMV-seropositive. The chain has TRBV7-9 and TRBJ2-3; TRBD2 aligns across 9 bases. The CDR3 DNA is TGTGCCAGCTCGGGGGCCAGCGGGGGGTCTAGCACAGATACGCAGTATTTT. As protein: CASSGASGGSSTDTQYF.